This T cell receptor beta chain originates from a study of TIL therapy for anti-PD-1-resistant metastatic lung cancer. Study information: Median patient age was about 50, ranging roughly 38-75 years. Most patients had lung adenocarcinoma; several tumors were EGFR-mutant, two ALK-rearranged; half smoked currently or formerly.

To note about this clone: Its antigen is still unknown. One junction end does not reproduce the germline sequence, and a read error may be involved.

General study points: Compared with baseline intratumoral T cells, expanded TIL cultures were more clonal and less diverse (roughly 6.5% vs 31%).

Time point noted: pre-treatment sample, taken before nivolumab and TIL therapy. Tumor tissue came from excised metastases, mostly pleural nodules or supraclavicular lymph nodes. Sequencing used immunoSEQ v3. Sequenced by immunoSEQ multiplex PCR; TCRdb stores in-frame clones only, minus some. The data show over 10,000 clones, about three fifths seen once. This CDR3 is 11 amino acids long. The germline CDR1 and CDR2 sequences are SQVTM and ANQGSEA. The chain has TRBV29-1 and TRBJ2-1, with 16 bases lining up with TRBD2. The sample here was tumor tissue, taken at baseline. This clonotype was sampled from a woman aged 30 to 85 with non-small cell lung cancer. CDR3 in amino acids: CSVGTSGGAVF. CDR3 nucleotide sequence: TGCAGCGTCGGGACTAGCGGGGGGGCCGTCTTC.